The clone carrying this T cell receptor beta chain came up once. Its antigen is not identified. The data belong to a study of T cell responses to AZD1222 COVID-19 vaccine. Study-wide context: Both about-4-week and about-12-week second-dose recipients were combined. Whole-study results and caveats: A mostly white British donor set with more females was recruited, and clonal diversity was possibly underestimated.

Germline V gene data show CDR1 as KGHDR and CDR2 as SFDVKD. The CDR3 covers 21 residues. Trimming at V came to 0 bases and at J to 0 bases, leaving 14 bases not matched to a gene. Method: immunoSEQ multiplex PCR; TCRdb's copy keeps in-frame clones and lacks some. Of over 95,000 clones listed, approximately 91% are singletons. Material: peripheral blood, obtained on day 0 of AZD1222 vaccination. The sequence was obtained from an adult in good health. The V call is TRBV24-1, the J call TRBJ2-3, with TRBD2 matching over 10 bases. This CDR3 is CATSDLRFALAGASSTDTQYF. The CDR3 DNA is TGTGCCACCAGTGATTTGCGCTTCGCGCTAGCGGGGGCCTCTAGCACAGATACGCAGTATTTT.